The 9 T cell receptor beta chains presented below share a single source sample, sequenced in a study of shared clonotypes between healthy human individuals. TCRdb keeps only in-frame clones here, not all; method: immunoSEQ multiplex PCR. In the table there are 2 million to 2.5 million clones, less than 95% of which are singletons. Sequencing was carried out using naive CD4+ T cells from PBMCs. As to subset: CD45RA+ positively selected. These receptors came from a man between 18 and 29 years old in good health. Some clones in this sample may be carry-over from other donors' samples.

The chain uses TRBV6-1 and TRBJ1-4; D uncertain. V was cut by 6 bases and J by 0 bases, with 8 bases left in between. Germline V lookup: CDR1 MNHNS, CDR2 SASEGT. The CDR3 consists of 14 residues. The CDR3 sequence is CASREVATNEKLFF. The CDR3 region has the DNA TGTGCCAGCAGAGAGGTTGCAACTAATGAAAAACTGTTTTTT.

The V and J genes are TRBV15 and TRBJ1-2; unclear D gene. This CDR3 has 17 amino acids. Germline CDR1 is LNHNV and CDR2 is YYDKDF (reference sequence). V was shortened by 1 base and J by 4 bases, with 19 bases between the two germline ends. CDR3 residues: CATSRGHYGGSGYGYTF. CDR3 in DNA: TGTGCCACCAGCAGAGGCCATTATGGAGGCAGTGGCTATGGCTACACCTTC.

The chain is built from TRBV18 and TRBJ2-2; D might be TRBD1 or TRBD2, each matching 5 bases. The CDR3 sequence is 16 residues long. V lost 6 bases to trimming and J lost 4 bases, with 18 bases between them. CDR1 and CDR2 from the germline V gene are KGHSH and LQKENI. The CDR3 here is CASSPAGSGPTGELFF. The CDR3 DNA is TGTGCCAGCTCCCCCGCCGGGTCGGGGCCCACCGGGGAGCTGTTTTTT. Full variable domain (outside the CDR3, taken from reference TRBV18 and TRBJ2-2): NAGVMQNPRHLVRRRGQEARLRCSPMKGHSHVYWYRQLPEEGLKFMVYLQKENIIDESGMPKERFSAEFPKEGPSILRIQQVVRGDSAAYFCASSPAGSGPTGELFFGEGSRLTVL.

The chain joins TRBV18 to TRBJ2-1; the D gene is possibly TRBD2 (6 bases). This CDR3 is built from 15 residues. The ends were cut back, 3 bases at V and 3 bases at J, with 12 bases in the middle. The germline V gene has CDR1 KGHSH and CDR2 LQKENI. The CDR3, as DNA: TGTGCCAGCTCACCCACTAGCCCAGACTACAATGAGCAGTTCTTC. It encodes CASSPTSPDYNEQFF.

The V and J genes are TRBV2 and TRBJ2-5; D gene uncertain. V was cut by 10 bases and J by 2 bases, with 20 bases left in between. Germline V lookup: CDR1 SNHLY, CDR2 FYNNEI. This CDR3 contains 15 residues. The CDR3 loop reads CATKALDRVQETQYF. In DNA form, the CDR3 reads TGTGCCACAAAAGCCCTGGATCGAGTACAAGAGACCCAGTACTTC. The full variable domain, completed using reference TRBV2 and TRBJ2-5, is EPEVTQTPSHQVTQMGQEVILRCVPISNHLYFYWYRQILGQKVEFLVSFYNNEISEKSEIFDDQFSVERPDGSNFTLKIRSTKLEDSAMYFCATKALDRVQETQYFGPGTRLLVL.

V is TRBV2 and J is TRBJ2-1; no definite D call. This CDR3 is built from 15 residues. CDR1 is SNHLY, CDR2 FYNNEI, per germline. Trimming took off 6 bases at V and 0 bases at J, with 12 bases between the two ends. The CDR3 loop is CASRKEESSYNEQFF. Written as DNA, the CDR3 is TGTGCCAGCAGAAAGGAAGAAAGCTCCTACAATGAGCAGTTCTTC.

V is TRBV7-3 and J is TRBJ2-1, with D perhaps TRBD2 (5 bases). Per germline, CDR1 SGHTA and CDR2 FQGTGA. This CDR3 spans 16 amino acids. Deletions cut 5 bases from V and 3 bases from J, with 17 bases between. The CDR3 sequence is CASSLGRASGYNEQFF. CDR3 DNA: TGTGCCAGCAGCCTTGGGAGAGCCTCGGGCTACAATGAGCAGTTCTTC.

The V and J genes are TRBV7-9 and TRBJ1-3; D gene unclear. The CDR3 length is 14 residues. The V gene's germline CDR1 is SEHNR and CDR2 FQNEAQ (reference sequence). V shed 3 bases and J shed 4 bases, with 10 bases lying between them. In DNA, the CDR3 is TGTGCCAGCAGCTTTCGGGGAAGGGGAAACACCATATATTTT. Amino acid sequence: CASSFRGRGNTIYF.

J is TRBJ2-4 and V is TRBV27; D is possibly TRBD2 (5 bases). The CDR3 is made up of 13 amino acids. Trimming took off 5 bases at V and 9 bases at J, with 14 bases between the two ends. Germline values: CDR1 MNHEY, CDR2 SMNVEV (reference sequence). The CDR3 DNA is TGTGCCAGCAGTCCACCGGGGAGAAGCATTCAGTACTTC. Amino acid sequence: CASSPPGRSIQYF.